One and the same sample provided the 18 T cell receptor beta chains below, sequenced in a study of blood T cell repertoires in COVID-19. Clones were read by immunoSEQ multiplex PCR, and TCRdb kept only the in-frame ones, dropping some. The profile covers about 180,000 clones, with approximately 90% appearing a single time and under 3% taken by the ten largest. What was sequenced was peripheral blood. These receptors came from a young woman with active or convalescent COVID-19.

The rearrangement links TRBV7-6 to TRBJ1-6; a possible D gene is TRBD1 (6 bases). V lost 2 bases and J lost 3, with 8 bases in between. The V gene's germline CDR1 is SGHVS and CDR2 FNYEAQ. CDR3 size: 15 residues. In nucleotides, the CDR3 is TGTGCCAGCAGCTTAAGGGGGGGCTATAATTCACCCCTCCACTTT. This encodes CASSLRGGYNSPLHF.

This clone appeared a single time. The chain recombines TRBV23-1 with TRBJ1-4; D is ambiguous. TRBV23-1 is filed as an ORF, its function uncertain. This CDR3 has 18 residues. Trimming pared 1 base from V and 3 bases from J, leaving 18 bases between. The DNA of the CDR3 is TGCGCCAGCAGTCAATTGTTTCGTCGCGGGCTACCTAATGAAAAACTGTTTTTT. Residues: CASSQLFRRGLPNEKLFF.

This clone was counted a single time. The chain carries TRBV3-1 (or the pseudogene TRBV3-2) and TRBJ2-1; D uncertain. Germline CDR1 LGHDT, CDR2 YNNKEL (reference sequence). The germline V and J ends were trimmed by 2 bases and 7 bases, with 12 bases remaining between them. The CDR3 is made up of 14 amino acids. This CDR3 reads CASSQSLAQNEQFF. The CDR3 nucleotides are TGTGCCAGCAGCCAATCTCTGGCTCAGAATGAGCAGTTCTTC.

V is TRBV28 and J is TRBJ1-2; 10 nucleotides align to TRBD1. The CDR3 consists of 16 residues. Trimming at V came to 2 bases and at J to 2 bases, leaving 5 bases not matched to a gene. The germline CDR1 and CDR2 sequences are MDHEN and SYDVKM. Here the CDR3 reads CASSLDGQGGNYGYTF. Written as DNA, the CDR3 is TGTGCCAGCAGTTTAGATGGACAGGGGGGGAACTATGGCTACACCTTC.

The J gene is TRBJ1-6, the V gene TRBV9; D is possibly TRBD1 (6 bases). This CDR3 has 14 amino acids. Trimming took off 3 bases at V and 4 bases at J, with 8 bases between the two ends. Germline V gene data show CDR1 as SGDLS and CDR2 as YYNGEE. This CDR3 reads CASSAGQYNSPLHF. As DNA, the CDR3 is TGTGCCAGCAGCGCCGGACAGTATAATTCACCCCTCCACTTT.

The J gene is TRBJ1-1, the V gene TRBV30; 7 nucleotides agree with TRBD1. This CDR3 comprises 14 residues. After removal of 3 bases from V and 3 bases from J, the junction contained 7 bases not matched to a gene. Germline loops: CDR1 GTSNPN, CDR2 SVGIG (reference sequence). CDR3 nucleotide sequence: TGTGCCTGGAGGACAGGGCAAACTCACACTGAAGCTTTCTTT. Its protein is CAWRTGQTHTEAFF.

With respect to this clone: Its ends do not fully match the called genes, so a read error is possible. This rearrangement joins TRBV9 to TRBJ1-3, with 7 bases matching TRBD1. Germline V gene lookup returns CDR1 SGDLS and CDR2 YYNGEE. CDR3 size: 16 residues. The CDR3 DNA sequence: TGTGCCAGCAGCTTCTTACAGGGGATCGGTGGAGACACCATATATTTT. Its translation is CASSFLQGIGGDTIYF. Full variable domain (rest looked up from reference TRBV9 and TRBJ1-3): DSGVTQTPKHLITATGQRVTLRCSPRSGDLSVYWYQQSLDQGLQFLIQYYNGEERAKGNILERFSAQQFPDLHSELNLSSLELGDSALYFCASSFLQGIGGDTIYFGEGSWLTVV.

In DNA, the CDR3 is TGTGCCAGCAGCGCGGACGGGAGCTCCTACAATGAGCAGTTCTTC. Protein: CASSADGSSYNEQFF. The chain recombines TRBV2 with TRBJ2-1; D is possibly TRBD2 (6 bases). The V gene's germline CDR1 is SNHLY and CDR2 FYNNEI. CDR3 length: 15 amino acids. Trimming pared 6 bases from V and 0 bases from J, leaving 12 bases between.

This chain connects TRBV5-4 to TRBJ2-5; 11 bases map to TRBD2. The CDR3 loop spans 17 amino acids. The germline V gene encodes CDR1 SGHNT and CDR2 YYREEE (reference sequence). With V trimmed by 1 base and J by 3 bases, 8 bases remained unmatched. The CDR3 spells CASSLHKLAGVEETQYF. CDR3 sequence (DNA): TGTGCCAGCAGCTTGCACAAACTAGCGGGAGTAGAAGAGACCCAGTACTTC.

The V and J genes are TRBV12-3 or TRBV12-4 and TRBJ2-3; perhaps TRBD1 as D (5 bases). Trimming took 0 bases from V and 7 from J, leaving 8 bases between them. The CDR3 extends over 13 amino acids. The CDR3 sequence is CASSLAPGYTQYF. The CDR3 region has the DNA TGTGCCAGCAGTTTAGCGCCAGGGTATACGCAGTATTTT.

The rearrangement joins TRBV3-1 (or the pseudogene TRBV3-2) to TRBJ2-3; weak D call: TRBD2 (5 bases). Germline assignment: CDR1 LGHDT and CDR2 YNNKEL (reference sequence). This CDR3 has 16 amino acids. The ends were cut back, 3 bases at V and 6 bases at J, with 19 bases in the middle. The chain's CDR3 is CASSHRDSSLPDTQYF. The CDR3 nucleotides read TGTGCCAGCAGCCATCGGGATTCCTCCCTCCCCGATACGCAGTATTTT.

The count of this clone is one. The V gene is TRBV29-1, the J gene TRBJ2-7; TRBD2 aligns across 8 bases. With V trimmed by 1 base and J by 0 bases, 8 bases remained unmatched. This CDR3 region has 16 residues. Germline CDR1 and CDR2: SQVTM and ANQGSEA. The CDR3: CSVEAPRGRSSYEQYF. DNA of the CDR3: TGCAGCGTTGAAGCCCCACGCGGGAGGAGCTCCTACGAGCAGTACTTC.

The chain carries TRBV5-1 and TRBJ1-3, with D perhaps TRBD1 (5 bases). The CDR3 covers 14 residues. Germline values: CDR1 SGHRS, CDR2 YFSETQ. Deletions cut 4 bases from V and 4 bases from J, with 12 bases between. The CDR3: CASSNQGQGNTIYF. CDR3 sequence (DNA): TGCGCCAGCAGCAACCAGGGTCAGGGAAACACCATATATTTT.

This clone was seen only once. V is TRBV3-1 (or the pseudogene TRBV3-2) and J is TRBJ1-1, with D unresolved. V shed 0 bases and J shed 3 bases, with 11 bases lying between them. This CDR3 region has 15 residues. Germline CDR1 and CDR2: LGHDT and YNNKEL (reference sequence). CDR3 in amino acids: CASSQESLGYTEAFF. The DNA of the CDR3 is TGTGCCAGCAGCCAAGAATCTCTCGGGTACACTGAAGCTTTCTTT.

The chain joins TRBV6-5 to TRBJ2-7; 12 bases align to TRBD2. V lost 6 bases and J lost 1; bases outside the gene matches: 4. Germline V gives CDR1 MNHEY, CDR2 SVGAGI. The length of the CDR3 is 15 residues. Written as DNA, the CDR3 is TGTGCCAGCAGCTGGACTAGCGGGGTTTCCTACGAGCAGTACTTC. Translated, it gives CASSWTSGVSYEQYF.

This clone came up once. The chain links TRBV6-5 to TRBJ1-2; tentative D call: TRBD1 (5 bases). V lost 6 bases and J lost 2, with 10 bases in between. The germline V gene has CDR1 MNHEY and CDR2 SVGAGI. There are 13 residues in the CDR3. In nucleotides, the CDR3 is TGTGCCAGCAGCGAGACAGTGAACTATGGCTACACCTTC. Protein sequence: CASSETVNYGYTF.

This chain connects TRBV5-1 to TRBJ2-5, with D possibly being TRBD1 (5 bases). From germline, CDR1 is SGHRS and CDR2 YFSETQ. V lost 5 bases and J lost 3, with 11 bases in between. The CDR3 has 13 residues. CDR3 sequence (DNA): TGCGCCAGCAGTCCGACAGCGAAAGAGACCCAGTACTTC. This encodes CASSPTAKETQYF.

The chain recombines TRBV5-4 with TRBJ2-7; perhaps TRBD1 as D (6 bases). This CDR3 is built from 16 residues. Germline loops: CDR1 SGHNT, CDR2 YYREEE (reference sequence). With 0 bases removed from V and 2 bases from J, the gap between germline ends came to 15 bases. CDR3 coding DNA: TGTGCCAGCAGCTTGGACGGGACACCCGGGCCCTACGAGCAGTACTTC. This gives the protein CASSLDGTPGPYEQYF.